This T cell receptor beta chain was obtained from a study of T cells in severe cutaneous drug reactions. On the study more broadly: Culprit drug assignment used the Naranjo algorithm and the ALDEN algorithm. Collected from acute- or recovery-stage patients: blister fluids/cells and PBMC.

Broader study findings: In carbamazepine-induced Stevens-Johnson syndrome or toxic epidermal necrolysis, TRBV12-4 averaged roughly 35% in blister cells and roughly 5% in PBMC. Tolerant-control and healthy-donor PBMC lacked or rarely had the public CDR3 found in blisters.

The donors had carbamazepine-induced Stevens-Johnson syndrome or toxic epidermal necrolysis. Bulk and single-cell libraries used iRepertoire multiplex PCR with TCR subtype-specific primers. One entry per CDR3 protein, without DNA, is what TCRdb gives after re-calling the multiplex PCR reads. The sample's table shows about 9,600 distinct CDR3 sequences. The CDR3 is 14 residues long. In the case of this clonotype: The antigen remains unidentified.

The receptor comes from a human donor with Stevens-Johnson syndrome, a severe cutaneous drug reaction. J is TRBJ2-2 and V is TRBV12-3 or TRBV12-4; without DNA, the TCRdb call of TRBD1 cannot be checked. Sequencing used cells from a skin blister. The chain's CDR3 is CASGGTGNTGELFF.